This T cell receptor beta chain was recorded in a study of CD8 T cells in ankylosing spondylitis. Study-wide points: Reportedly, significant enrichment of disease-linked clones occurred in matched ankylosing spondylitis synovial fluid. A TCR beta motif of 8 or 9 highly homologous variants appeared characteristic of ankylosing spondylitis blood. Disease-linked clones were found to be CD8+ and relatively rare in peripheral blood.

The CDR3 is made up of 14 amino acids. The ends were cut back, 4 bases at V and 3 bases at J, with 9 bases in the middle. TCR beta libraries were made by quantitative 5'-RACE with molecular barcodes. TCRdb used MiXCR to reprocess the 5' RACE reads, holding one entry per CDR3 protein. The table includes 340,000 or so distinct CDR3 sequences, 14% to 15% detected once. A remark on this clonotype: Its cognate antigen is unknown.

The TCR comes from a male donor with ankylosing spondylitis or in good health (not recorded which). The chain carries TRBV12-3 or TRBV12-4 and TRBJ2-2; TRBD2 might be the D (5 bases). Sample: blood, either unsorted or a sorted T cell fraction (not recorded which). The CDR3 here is CASSYGLYTGELFF. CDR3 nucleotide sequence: TGTGCCAGCAGTTACGGACTGTACACCGGGGAGCTGTTTTTT.